A selection of T cell receptor beta chains follows, all from one sample in a study of radiation and T cells in renal cell carcinoma. Generated by immunoSEQ multiplex PCR, the TCRdb table keeps only in-frame clones and is missing some. The sample records 150,000 or so clones, approximately 90% being singletons. The source was blood, collected from a patient whose treatment included radiotherapy and nephrectomy. Receptor source: a woman aged 45-60 years with renal cell carcinoma. The CDR3 runs from the conserved cysteine through the conserved F or W. The D gene is left open where the match is weak. Clone size appears in some rows only: once, few, many, or a class for an expanded clone.

size	J	V	D	CDR3	DNA
.	TRBJ2-4	TRBV5-7	TRBD2	CASSLEIVRGLGNIQYF	TGTGCCAGCAGCTTGGAAATCGTGCGGGGGTTGGGAAACATTCAGTACTTC
few	TRBJ2-1	TRBV7-9	.	CASRARVRSDHNEQFF	TGTGCCAGCAGGGCTCGGGTGCGTTCGGACCACAATGAGCAGTTCTTC
.	TRBJ2-3	TRBV19	.	CASSRGRGTDTQYF	TGTGCCAGTAGTAGAGGACGGGGCACAGATACGCAGTATTTT
.	TRBJ1-4	TRBV6-1	TRBD1	CASSDGWTGNEKLFF	TGTGCCAGCAGTGATGGGTGGACAGGGAATGAAAAACTGTTTTTT
.	TRBJ2-1	TRBV9	TRBD2	CASSKGLAGTLNEQFF	TGTGCCAGCAGCAAAGGACTAGCGGGGACCTTGAATGAGCAGTTCTTC
.	TRBJ2-7	TRBV7-2	.	CASSSSGGASSYEQYF	TGTGCCAGCTCTTCCTCAGGGGGGGCCAGCTCCTACGAGCAGTACTTC
.	TRBJ2-7	TRBV5-1	.	CASSTMAEYEQYF	TGCGCCAGCAGCACTATGGCAGAATACGAGCAGTACTTC
.	TRBJ1-5	TRBV6-1	TRBD1	CASSGPGQGSNQPQHF	TGTGCCAGCAGTGGTCCGGGACAGGGGAGCAATCAGCCCCAGCATTTT
.	TRBJ1-4	TRBV4-1	.	CASSQLTGAGEKLFF	TGCGCCAGCAGCCAGCTTACGGGGGCTGGGGAAAAACTGTTTTTT
.	TRBJ1-1	TRBV6-1	TRBD1	CASSEEDRGGTEAFF	TGTGCCAGCAGTGAAGAGGACAGGGGGGGCACTGAAGCTTTCTTT
.	TRBJ1-1	TRBV28	TRBD1	CASNYPGQGNTEAFF	TGTGCCAGCAACTATCCGGGACAGGGGAACACTGAAGCTTTCTTT
.	TRBJ2-7	TRBV11-2	.	CASSLTDSSYEQYF	TGTGCCAGCAGCCTTACGGACTCGTCCTACGAGCAGTACTTC
.	TRBJ1-1	TRBV5-1	TRBD1	CASSLRGQNTEAFF	TGCGCCAGCAGCCTCAGGGGGCAGAACACTGAAGCTTTCTTT
.	TRBJ1-1	TRBV6-5	TRBD1	CASSYGTGWNTEAFF	TGTGCCAGCAGTTACGGGACAGGGTGGAACACTGAAGCTTTCTTT
.	TRBJ2-3	TRBV6-6	.	CAGAGPTSTDTQYF	TGTGCCGGGGCCGGGCCTACTAGCACAGATACGCAGTATTTT
.	TRBJ2-3	TRBV29-1	.	CSGRGDKRTDTQYF	TGCAGCGGGCGCGGGGACAAACGCACAGATACGCAGTATTTT
.	TRBJ1-6	TRBV14	.	CASSRLDPYSPLHF	TGTGCCAGCAGTCGGTTAGACCCTTATTCACCCCTCCACTTT
once	TRBJ2-1	TRBV6-6	.	CASSYSGLSTGEQFF	TGTGCCAGCAGTTACTCGGGCTTGTCGACGGGTGAGCAGTTCTTC
.	TRBJ1-1	TRBV9	TRBD1	CASSLDRVNTEAFF	TGTGCCAGCAGCCTCGACAGGGTGAACACTGAAGCTTTCTTT
once	TRBJ1-1	TRBV6-6	.	CASSTARGYTEAFF	TGTGCCAGCAGCACCGCGCGGGGTTACACTGAAGCTTTCTTT
.	TRBJ1-1	TRBV7-9	.	CASSLTIGEAFF	TGTGCCAGCAGCTTAACGATAGGTGAAGCTTTCTTT
.	TRBJ2-2	TRBV6-5	TRBD1	CASRDRGSTGELFF	TGTGCCAGCAGGGACAGGGGGTCCACCGGGGAGCTGTTTTTT
once	TRBJ1-6	TRBV7-9	TRBD1	CASSFGGDRGSPLHF	TGTGCCAGCAGCTTCGGGGGGGACAGGGGTTCACCCCTCCACTTT
.	TRBJ1-5	TRBV5-5	.	CASSPGTVSNQPQHF	TGTGCCAGCAGCCCTGGGACCGTTAGCAATCAGCCCCAGCATTTT
.	TRBJ1-1	TRBV19	.	CASSIGGGRSGTEAFF	TGTGCCAGTAGTATAGGAGGGGGGCGGTCGGGCACTGAAGCTTTCTTT
few	TRBJ1-1	TRBV7-2	.	CASSHRQQGNTEAFF	TGTGCCAGCAGCCATAGACAACAGGGGAACACTGAAGCTTTCTTT
.	TRBJ1-2	TRBV18	.	CASSPNSRYNYGYTF	TGTGCCAGCTCACCTAATTCTCGATACAACTATGGCTACACCTTC
.	TRBJ1-1	TRBV2	TRBD1	CASREGQGAGAFF	TGTGCCAGCAGGGAGGGACAGGGGGCCGGGGCTTTCTTT
few	TRBJ1-4	TRBV5-5	.	CASSSQGNVEEKLFF	TGTGCCAGCAGCTCCCAGGGGAACGTGGAAGAAAAACTGTTTTTT
.	TRBJ2-5	TRBV7-2	TRBD2	CASSNSGRETQYF	TGTGCCAGCAGCAATAGCGGGCGAGAGACCCAGTACTTC
.	TRBJ2-6	TRBV7-2	.	CASSLAVSGANVLTF	TGTGCCAGCAGCTTAGCTGTTAGTGGGGCCAACGTCCTGACTTTC
.	TRBJ1-2	TRBV4-3	TRBD1	CASSHAGTGFSIITF	TGCGCCAGCAGCCATGCCGGGACAGGGTTTTCAATTATCACCTTC
.	TRBJ1-4	TRBV7-2	.	CASSLVGRGPTNEKLFF	TGTGCCAGCAGCTTAGTGGGTCGGGGTCCAACTAATGAAAAACTGTTTTTT
.	TRBJ2-7	TRBV11-2	.	CASSRESYEQYF	TGTGCCAGCAGCCGGGAGTCCTACGAGCAGTACTTC
.	TRBJ1-3	TRBV7-2	.	CASSLVGRPISGNTIYF	TGTGCCAGCAGCTTAGTTGGGCGGCCGATCTCTGGAAACACCATATATTTT
.	TRBJ2-2	TRBV6-6	.	CASSYYYSPGELFF	TGTGCCAGCAGTTACTATTACAGCCCCGGGGAGCTGTTTTTT
.	TRBJ1-2	TRBV5-1	TRBD1	CASSFGTANYGYTF	TGCGCCAGCAGCTTCGGGACAGCTAACTATGGCTACACCTTC
.	TRBJ2-7	TRBV2	.	CASSERTMLYEQYF	TGTGCCAGCAGTGAGAGGACCATGCTCTACGAGCAGTACTTC
.	TRBJ1-5	TRBV13	.	CASSLGRVISNQPQHF	TGTGCCAGCAGCTTAGGCAGGGTAATTAGCAATCAGCCCCAGCATTTT
.	TRBJ1-6	TRBV11-2	.	CASSHQTGWNSPLHF	TGTGCCAGCAGCCACCAGACAGGATGGAATTCACCCCTCCACTTT
.	TRBJ2-3	TRBV15	.	CATSRDLGTSDTQYF	TGTGCCACCAGCAGAGATCTTGGGACGTCGGATACGCAGTATTTT
.	TRBJ1-6	TRBV5-4	.	CASSSTASSYNSPLHF	TGTGCCAGCAGCTCGACAGCTAGCTCCTATAATTCACCCCTCCACTTT
.	TRBJ1-5	TRBV14	.	CASSQAEHQPQHF	TGTGCCAGCAGCCAAGCCGAACATCAGCCCCAGCATTTT
.	TRBJ2-1	TRBV18	TRBD1	CASSPLPGQGGEQFF	TGTGCCAGCTCACCGCTGCCGGGACAGGGAGGCGAGCAGTTCTTC
.	TRBJ1-1	TRBV7-6	.	CASSLSLNTEAFF	TGTGCCAGCAGCTTAAGCTTGAACACTGAAGCTTTCTTT
.	TRBJ1-2	TRBV19	.	CASSMQGGSGYTF	TGTGCCAGTAGTATGCAGGGTGGGTCTGGCTACACCTTC
.	TRBJ2-3	TRBV7-9	TRBD2	CASRPRAGGRADTQYF	TGTGCCAGCAGACCAAGAGCGGGGGGCAGGGCAGATACGCAGTATTTT
once	TRBJ1-5	TRBV10-3	.	CAISGGGPLNQPQHF	TGTGCCATCTCTGGGGGGGGCCCACTGAATCAGCCCCAGCATTTT
.	TRBJ1-2	TRBV28	.	CASSRTDILGYTF	TGTGCCAGCAGCCGAACAGACATTCTAGGCTACACCTTC
few	TRBJ1-4	TRBV18	.	CASSPPQGRTNEKLFF	TGTGCCAGCTCACCACCGCAGGGGCGCACTAATGAAAAACTGTTTTTT
.	TRBJ1-4	TRBV4-3	TRBD1	CASSPGQGREKLFF	TGCGCCAGCAGCCCGGGACAGGGTAGGGAAAAACTGTTTTTT
.	TRBJ1-1	TRBV30	.	CAWRRLAASGTEAFF	TGTGCCTGGAGGAGACTCGCGGCCTCAGGGACTGAAGCTTTCTTT
.	TRBJ2-5	TRBV5-1	TRBD1	CASSFPGTGVSETQYF	TGCGCCAGCAGCTTTCCCGGGACAGGGGTTTCGGAGACCCAGTACTTC
.	TRBJ1-1	TRBV11-3	.	CASSLNSMNTEAFF	TGTGCCAGCAGCTTAAACAGCATGAACACTGAAGCTTTCTTT